Listed below are T cell receptor beta chains from one sample, sequenced in a study of CD8 T cells in ankylosing spondylitis. TCRdb reanalysed the 5' RACE reads using MiXCR and keeps one entry per CDR3 protein. The sample has under 850,000 distinct CDR3 sequences; 15% to 20% are singletons. The sample taken for sequencing was blood, either unsorted or a sorted T cell fraction (not recorded which). These receptors all stem from a male donor with ankylosing spondylitis. Both conserved end residues are part of each CDR3. D genes are given only for firm matches. Clone size, where shown, is once, few, many, or a class for clones that have expanded.

CDR3: CASSLTPHGDTQYF
DNA: TGTGCCAGCAGTTTAACGCCCCACGGGGATACGCAGTATTTT
D: .
size: few
V: TRBV12-3/TRBV12-4
J: TRBJ2-3

CDR3: CSVEGCVLAGVPYYEQYF
DNA: TGCAGCGTTGAAGGTTGCGTTCTAGCGGGAGTTCCCTACTACGAGCAGTACTTC
D: TRBD2
size: few
V: TRBV29-1
J: TRBJ2-7

CDR3: CASSLGGSSGANVLTF
DNA: TGTGCCAGCAGCTTAGGCGGGAGTTCTGGGGCCAACGTCCTGACTTTC
D: TRBD2
size: few
V: TRBV7-2
J: TRBJ2-6

CDR3: CASSAASLSSNEQFF
DNA: TGCGCCAGCAGCGCAGCGTCTCTCTCATCGAATGAGCAGTTCTTC
D: .
size: many
V: TRBV5-1
J: TRBJ2-1

CDR3: CASSRDGYAGSNEQFF
DNA: TGTGCCAGCAGTCGGGACGGCTACGCAGGGTCAAATGAGCAGTTCTTC
D: .
size: .
V: TRBV5-8
J: TRBJ2-1

CDR3: CASSQGSALNTGELFF
DNA: TGTGCCAGCAGCCAAGGTAGCGCGCTGAACACCGGGGAGCTGTTTTTT
D: .
size: .
V: TRBV3-1
J: TRBJ2-2

CDR3: CASSADRGRGYTF
DNA: TGTGCCAGCAGTGCGGACAGGGGTAGAGGCTACACCTTC
D: TRBD1
size: .
V: TRBV6-6
J: TRBJ1-2

CDR3: CASSPPRQMNTEAFF
DNA: TGTGCCAGCTCACCACCGCGGCAGATGAACACTGAAGCTTTCTTT
D: .
size: few
V: TRBV18
J: TRBJ1-1

CDR3: CASSSLDSTDTQYF
DNA: TGTGCCAGCAGTTCACTAGATAGCACAGATACGCAGTATTTT
D: .
size: .
V: TRBV6-2/TRBV6-3
J: TRBJ2-3

CDR3: CASSSRGWTYEQYF
DNA: TGTGCCAGCAGCAGTCGCGGTTGGACCTACGAGCAGTACTTC
D: .
size: few
V: TRBV5-6
J: TRBJ2-7

CDR3: CASSLHPVGTEAFF
DNA: TGTGCCAGCAGTTTACATCCCGTGGGCACTGAAGCTTTCTTT
D: .
size: .
V: TRBV12-3/TRBV12-4
J: TRBJ1-1

CDR3: CASSVGGGSTEAFF
DNA: TGTGCCAGCAGCGTAGGGGGGGGGTCCACTGAAGCTTTCTTT
D: .
size: .
V: TRBV9
J: TRBJ1-1

CDR3: CASSLGTSGVNEQYF
DNA: TGTGCCAGCAGCCTCGGGACTAGCGGGGTGAACGAGCAGTACTTC
D: TRBD2
size: .
V: TRBV7-9
J: TRBJ2-7

CDR3: CASSITTGFPEAFF
DNA: TGTGCCAGCAGCATAACCACAGGGTTCCCTGAAGCTTTCTTT
D: .
size: many
V: TRBV7-2
J: TRBJ1-1

CDR3: CASASGGQGAKWDTGELFF
DNA: TGTGCTAGTGCCTCGGGGGGACAGGGGGCTAAATGGGACACCGGGGAGCTGTTTTTT
D: TRBD1
size: few
V: TRBV12-5
J: TRBJ2-2

CDR3: CASSLDGLAGGEQYF
DNA: TGTGCCAGCAGCTTAGACGGACTAGCGGGAGGGGAGCAGTACTTC
D: TRBD2
size: .
V: TRBV7-2
J: TRBJ2-7

CDR3: CSARDTGWGETQYF
DNA: TGCAGTGCTAGAGATACAGGGTGGGGAGAGACCCAGTACTTC
D: .
size: .
V: TRBV20-1
J: TRBJ2-5

CDR3: CASSTRLAVPYEQYF
DNA: TGTGCCAGCAGTACCCGACTGGCGGTGCCCTACGAGCAGTACTTC
D: .
size: few
V: TRBV12-3/TRBV12-4
J: TRBJ2-7

CDR3: CASSPGTARGSGNTIYF
DNA: TGTGCCAGCAGCCCCGGGACAGCGAGAGGCTCTGGAAACACCATATATTTT
D: TRBD1
size: many
V: TRBV12-3/TRBV12-4
J: TRBJ1-3

CDR3: CASSVGTSGETDTHF
DNA: TGTGCCAGCAGCGTAGGGACTAGCGGGGAAACAGATACGCATTTT
D: TRBD2
size: .
V: TRBV9
J: TRBJ2-3

CDR3: CASGQFGNTIYF
DNA: TGTGCCAGTGGACAGTTTGGAAACACCATATATTTT
D: .
size: .
V: TRBV2
J: TRBJ1-3

CDR3: CASSFEGREPQHF
DNA: TGTGCCAGCAGCTTTGAGGGGAGGGAGCCCCAGCATTTT
D: .
size: many
V: TRBV7-9
J: TRBJ1-5